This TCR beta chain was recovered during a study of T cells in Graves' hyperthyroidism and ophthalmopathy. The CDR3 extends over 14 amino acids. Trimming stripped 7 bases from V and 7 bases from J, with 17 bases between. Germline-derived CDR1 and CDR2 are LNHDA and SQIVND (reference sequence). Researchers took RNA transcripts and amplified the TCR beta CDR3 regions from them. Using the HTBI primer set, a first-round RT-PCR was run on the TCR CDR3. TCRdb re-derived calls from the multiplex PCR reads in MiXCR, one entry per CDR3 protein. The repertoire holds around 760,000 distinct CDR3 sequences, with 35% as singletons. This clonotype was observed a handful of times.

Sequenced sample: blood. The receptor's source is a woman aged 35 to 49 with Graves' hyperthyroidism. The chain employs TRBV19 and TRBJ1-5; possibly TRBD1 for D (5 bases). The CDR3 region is CASTHRTRGQPQHF. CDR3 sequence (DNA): TGTGCCAGTACCCATCGGACCCGGGGGCAGCCCCAGCATTTT. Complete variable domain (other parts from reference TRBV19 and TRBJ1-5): DGGITQSPKYLFRKEGQNVTLSCEQNLNHDAMYWYRQDPGQGLRLIYYSQIVNDFQKGDIAEGYSVSREKKESFPLTVTSAQKNPTAFYLCASTHRTRGQPQHFGDGTRLSIL.